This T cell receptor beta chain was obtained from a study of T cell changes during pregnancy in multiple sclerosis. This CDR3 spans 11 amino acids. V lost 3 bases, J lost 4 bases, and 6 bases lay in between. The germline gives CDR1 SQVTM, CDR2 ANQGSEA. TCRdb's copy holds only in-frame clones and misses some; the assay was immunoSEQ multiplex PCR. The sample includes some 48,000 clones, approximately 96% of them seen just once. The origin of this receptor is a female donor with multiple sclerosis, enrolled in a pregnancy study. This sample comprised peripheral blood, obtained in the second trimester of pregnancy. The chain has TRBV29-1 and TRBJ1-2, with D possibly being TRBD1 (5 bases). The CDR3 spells CSVDRAYGYTF. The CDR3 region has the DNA TGCAGCGTTGACAGGGCCTATGGCTACACCTTC.